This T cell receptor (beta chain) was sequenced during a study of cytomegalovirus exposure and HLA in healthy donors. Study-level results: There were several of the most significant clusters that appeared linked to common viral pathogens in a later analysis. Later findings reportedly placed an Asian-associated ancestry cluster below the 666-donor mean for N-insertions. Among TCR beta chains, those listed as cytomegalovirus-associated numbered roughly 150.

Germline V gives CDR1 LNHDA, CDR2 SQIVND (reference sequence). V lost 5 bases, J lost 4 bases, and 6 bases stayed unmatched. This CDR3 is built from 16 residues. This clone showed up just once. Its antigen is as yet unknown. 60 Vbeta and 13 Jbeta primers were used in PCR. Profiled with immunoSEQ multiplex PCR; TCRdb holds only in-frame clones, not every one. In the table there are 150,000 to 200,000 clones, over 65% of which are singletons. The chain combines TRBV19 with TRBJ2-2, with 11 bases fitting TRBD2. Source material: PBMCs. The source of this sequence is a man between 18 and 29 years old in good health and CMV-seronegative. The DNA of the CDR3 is TGTGCCAGTAGTCCCGGGACTAGCGGTGTCACCGGGGAGCTGTTTTTT. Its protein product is CASSPGTSGVTGELFF.